This T cell receptor beta chain was observed in a study of blood T cell repertoires in COVID-19 (dated by TCRdb to the early 2020s). General notes on the study: Collaborator samples came from the United States, Italy and Spain and covered acute and convalescent phases of COVID-19. HLA class I and class II types, where available, came from metadata supplied by the sample provider rather than from assay-based typing. Samples were obtained from the ongoing ImmuneRACE study (first 160 participants) and from 1,254 subjects provided by 6 global collaborators. Sample metadata almost always included a de-identified subject ID, COVID-19 status, age in years and sex. The prospective study material was composed of cDNA or gDNA derived from T cells, B-cell-depleted T cells, or PBMCs. Subjects who had been exposed to COVID-19, were actively infected with it, or had recovered from it provided the deeply sampled blood TCRbeta repertoires that made up the dataset. A freely available public database, intended as a resource for researchers studying the immune response to SARS-CoV-2, is where the repertoires were released. Findings and caveats that apply to the study as a whole: Clinical and demographic metadata were provided uncurated, with the amount varying by source and participant.

On this clone: Its recognized antigen is unknown. It has no much larger one-base neighbor in the sample; base qualities were not kept.

TCRbeta CDR3 regions were amplified from genomic DNA using the immunoSEQ Assay, a bias-controlled multiplex PCR. Per the source publication's procedure: The number of nucleated cells in each sample was estimated from the amplification of reference gene primers within the assay. To quantify the absolute abundance of each unique TCRbeta CDR3 rearrangement, sequence reads were collapsed and filtered. For each sample, productive Simpson clonality was calculated by taking the square root of Simpson's diversity index across productive rearrangements. Imported from immuneACCESS, the table was reduced by TCRdb to in-frame sequences with V and J called. These copies leave out some clones; in studies compared against another copy, an unresolved V gene accounts for under half, and the cause of the remainder is not known. Clone size and V and J calls were adopted from that table, with D and trimming inferred from the DNA. The sample profile shows about 100,000 clones; 70% to 80% of them were found once. The top ten clonotypes cover 31% of the sample.

The CDR3 measures 14 amino acids from cysteine to phenylalanine. Only CDR3 DNA is held: 42 bases, read in frame from base 1. V loses 6 bases at its end and J loses 9 bases; junction bases beyond the gene matches: 11. Sequences MDHEN (CDR1) and SYDVKM (CDR2) are obtained from the germline V gene. Whole blood was collected in K2EDTA tubes by collaborating institutions according to the institutions' own protocols. For TCRbeta analysis, collaborators shipped samples in one of three forms: frozen whole blood, isolated PBMCs, or DNA extracted from either of those sample types. What was sequenced was peripheral blood. The origin of this receptor is a man between 70 and 80 years old with active or convalescent COVID-19. This chain is built from TRBV28 and TRBJ1-5, and TRBD1 aligns with 7 junction nucleotides. The nucleotide sequence is TGTGCCAGCAGGCCGACAGGGAGAGTCCGGCCCCAGCATTTT. This yields the protein CASRPTGRVRPQHF.